The 29 T cell receptor delta chains below were found in one sample sequenced in a study of gamma-delta T cells after stem cell transplantation. TCRdb ran CATT on the RT-PCR reads. The data hold about 7,800 delta-chain clones, with roughly 15% observed a single time. The material sequenced was gamma-delta T cells. These receptors originate from a human donor. It is not recorded whose cells these are; they may come from a transplant donor.

This clone counts as medium-sized. The V and J genes are TRDV1 and TRDJ1; 12 nucleotides match TRDD3. Germline CDR1 reads TSWWSYY; CDR2 reads QGS. V lost 0 bases, J lost 11 bases, and 10 bases stayed unmatched. This CDR3 region has 16 residues. The CDR3 reads CALGELLRLGDTGLIF. The CDR3 bases are TGTGCTCTTGGGGAACTTCTACGTCTGGGGGATACGGGGCTCATCTTT.

This clone is medium-sized (0.01 to 0.1%) within its sample. V and J are TRDV1 and TRDJ1, with TRDD3 matching over 12 bases. V lost 0 bases, J lost 10 bases, and 27 bases stayed unmatched. Germline V gene sequence: CDR1 TSWWSYY, CDR2 QGS. This CDR3 comprises 22 residues. The CDR3 DNA reads TGTGCTCTTGGGGAACTCCCCAACTTCCTACCGTACCGGGGCTGGGGGATACGGGGACTCATCTTT. It yields the protein CALGELPNFLPYRGWGIRGLIF.

Notes on this clone: A read error is the likely source, as a far larger clone sits one nucleotide away. Other DNA sequences in this specimen translate into the identical CDR3. V is TRDV2 and J is TRDJ2; D is unclear. This CDR3 contains 14 residues. CDR1 is GEAIGNYY, CDR2 EKD, per germline. The CDR3 sequence: CACDTVGVQAQLFF. DNA of the CDR3: TGTGCCTGCGACACCGTAGGGGTACAAGCACAACTCTTCTTT.

The chain couples TRDV1 to TRDJ1; 10 nucleotides match TRDD3. CDR1 and CDR2 from the germline V gene are TSWWSYY and QGS. The CDR3 covers 22 residues. With V trimmed by 2 bases and J by 0 bases, 21 bases remained unmatched. DNA of the CDR3: TGTGCTCTTGGGGAATCCCCCCAGCCTAGTGGGGGATACAGGGGGTACACCGATAAACTCATCTTT. Protein product: CALGESPQPSGGYRGYTDKLIF.

This clone is termed medium-sized. The V call is TRDV3, the J call TRDJ1, with D perhaps TRDD3 (5 bases). Germline CDR1 TVYSNPD, CDR2 GDNSRS (reference sequence). This CDR3 contains 12 residues. Trimming stripped 4 bases from V and 5 bases from J, with 14 bases between. The CDR3 reads CASPRAGDKLIF. The CDR3 nucleotides read TGTGCCTCGCCAAGGGCTGGGGATAAACTCATCTTT.

On this clone: This may come from a read error, since a much larger clone is one base off. Other nucleotide sequences from this sample produce the same CDR3. The chain joins TRDV2 to TRDJ3, with 9 bases fitting TRDD3. Losses at the gene ends were 3 bases for V and 2 bases for J; bases not matched to a gene: 10. Germline CDR1 is GEAIGNYY and CDR2 is EKD. The CDR3 covers 19 residues. In DNA form, the CDR3 reads TGTGCCTGTGACGAAAGATTGGGGGATAATGCCTGGGACACCCGACAGATGTTTTTC. Translating it yields CACDERLGDNAWDTRQMFF.

This chain links TRDV1 with TRDJ1, with 10 bases fitting TRDD3. From germline, CDR1 is TSWWSYY and CDR2 QGS. V shed 4 bases, J shed 1 base, and the junction held 15 bases outside the gene matches. The CDR3 sequence is 19 residues long. The CDR3 here is CALGAWGRLGDICTDKLIF. In nucleotides, the CDR3 is TGTGCTCTTGGGGCCTGGGGCCGGCTGGGGGATATATGCACCGATAAACTCATCTTT.

Points on this clone: This could be a read error, since a much larger clone is one nucleotide away. The same CDR3 arises from other DNA sequences in this sample as well. The rearrangement uses TRDV2 and TRDJ2, with 12 bases fitting TRDD3. This CDR3 has 19 amino acids. Germline V gives CDR1 GEAIGNYY, CDR2 EKD. The ends lost 3 bases at V and 0 bases at J; junction bases unmatched: 10. Written as DNA, the CDR3 is TGTGCCTGTGACCAGGTACTGGGGGATACACCCGCTTTGACAGCACAACTCTTCTTT. Amino acids: CACDQVLGDTPALTAQLFF.

This clone has just a few counts. This chain connects TRDV1 to TRDJ1; 9 nucleotides align to TRDD3. J lost 8 bases, V lost 4 bases, and 23 bases had no gene match. The CDR3 covers 19 residues. The germline CDR1 and CDR2 sequences are TSWWSYY and QGS. In DNA, the CDR3 is TGTGCTCTTGGGGGCCAACTTTCCTACGAACTGGGGGAACAACTGAAACTCATCTTT. Translation: CALGGQLSYELGEQLKLIF.

This clone is labeled as medium-sized. The chain couples TRDV2 to TRDJ1, with 7 bases fitting TRDD3. Germline CDR1 GEAIGNYY, CDR2 EKD. Trimming at V came to 0 bases and at J to 0 bases, leaving 3 bases not matched to a gene. This CDR3 is built from 15 residues. The DNA of the CDR3 is TGTGCCTGTGACACCGCTGGGGGGTACACCGATAAACTCATCTTT. This sequence encodes CACDTAGGYTDKLIF.

The chain joins TRDV3 to TRDJ1; D remains unclear. This CDR3 is 15 amino acids long. Germline CDR1 TVYSNPD, CDR2 GDNSRS (reference sequence). Trimming took off 5 bases at V and 0 bases at J, with 19 bases between the two ends. CDR3 DNA: TGTGCCCTCTTTTGTCCTGAGGGGTACACCGATAAACTCATCTTT. Translation gives CALFCPEGYTDKLIF.

A remark on this clone: A much larger clonotype is one base distant, so this may be a read error. Other DNA sequences from this sample encode an identical CDR3 as well. In nucleotides, the CDR3 is TGTGCCTGTGACGAGGGAGACCGGGACACCGATAAACTCATCTTT. Translation gives CACDEGDRDTDKLIF. J is TRDJ1 and V is TRDV2; no firm D call. V was trimmed by 3 bases and J by 0 bases, leaving 13 bases between them. Germline V lookup: CDR1 GEAIGNYY, CDR2 EKD. CDR3 size: 15 residues.

A few counts support this clone. This chain links TRDV2 with TRDJ3; 13 bases map to TRDD3. Germline V gene data show CDR1 as GEAIGNYY and CDR2 as EKD. V lost 3 bases to trimming and J lost 0 bases; unmatched junction nucleotides: 10. This CDR3 spans 21 amino acids. The CDR3 DNA follows: TGTGCCTGTGACTCGTTACTGGGGGATACGCGGAGCTCCTGGGACACCCGACAGATGTTTTTC. Translation: CACDSLLGDTRSSWDTRQMFF.

This clone has more than one count but fewer than ten. It is likely a read error: a sequence one base away is far more abundant. The chain is built from TRDV2 and TRDJ3, with TRDD3 identical over 9 bases. Germline V gene sequence: CDR1 GEAIGNYY, CDR2 EKD. The CDR3 extends over 17 amino acids. Written as DNA, the CDR3 is TGTGCCTGTGACTACTGGGGGAGCTCCTGGGACACCCGACAGACGTTTTTC. This gives the protein CACDYWGSSWDTRQTFF.

In regard to this clone: With only one base between it and a far larger clone, this is likely a read error. The same CDR3 arises from other DNA sequences in this sample as well. V and J are TRDV2 and TRDJ1, with a tentative D call TRDD3 (5 bases). This CDR3 comprises 10 residues. Germline V CDR1 and CDR2: GEAIGNYY, EKD. Here the CDR3 reads CACDTWGLIF. CDR3 DNA sequence: TGTGCCTGTGACACTTGGGGACTCATCTTC.

With regard to this clone: A much larger clone lies one base from this, so it may be a read error. The chain has TRDV2 and TRDJ3, with a weak D call TRDD3 (6 bases). The CDR3 is made up of 18 amino acids. Between the trimmed V and J ends, which lost 0 bases and 0 bases, there was a span of 11 bases. Germline V gene data show CDR1 as GEAIGNYY and CDR2 as EKD. The CDR3 reads CACDTGRYDSWDTRQMFF. The CDR3 DNA reads as TGTGCCTGTGACACCGGAAGATACGACTCCTGGGACACCCGACAGATGTTTTTC.

This rearrangement joins TRDV1 to TRDJ1, with 11 positions matching TRDD3. Trimming cost V 1 base and J 4 bases; bases outside gene matches: 11. The CDR3 is 18 residues long. Per the germline V gene, CDR1 is TSWWSYY and CDR2 is QGS. The CDR3 spells CALGERPRYWGISDKLIF. For the CDR3, the DNA is TGTGCTCTTGGGGAACGTCCCCGGTACTGGGGGATAAGCGATAAACTCATCTTT.

Of note for this clone: Sequence at one end of the junction differs from germline and may be a read error. Other DNA sequences of this sample code for an identical CDR3. CDR3 nucleotides: TGTGCTCTTGGGGAAAAACGGAGTTTGGGACCGCGGTCCGATAAACTCATCTTC. Translating gives CALGEKRSLGPRSDKLIF. The chain recombines TRDV1 with TRDJ1; D is ambiguous. There are 18 residues in the CDR3. The germline V gene has CDR1 TSWWSYY and CDR2 QGS.

This clone was observed a few times. V and J are TRDV1 and TRDJ2; the match to TRDD3 covers 12 bases. Germline V CDR1 and CDR2: TSWWSYY, QGS. The J segment lost 4 bases and the V segment lost 1 base, leaving 16 bases of the junction unmatched. The CDR3 runs 21 residues. The CDR3 DNA follows: TGTGCTCTTGGGGAACCTAGGCTCCTATTACTGGGGGATACCAAGACAGCACAACTCTTCTTT. As protein: CALGEPRLLLLGDTKTAQLFF.

In its sample, this clone ranks as medium-sized (0.01 to 0.1%). The gene calls are TRDV2 and TRDJ3; 9 bases fit TRDD3. The germline V gene encodes CDR1 GEAIGNYY and CDR2 EKD. This CDR3 spans 19 amino acids. The V segment lost 1 base and the J segment 0 bases; nucleotides outside the gene matches: 6. CDR3 loop: CACDTRGIPNSWDTRQMFF. The CDR3 coding sequence is TGTGCCTGTGACACGAGGGGGATACCTAACTCCTGGGACACCCGACAGATGTTTTTC.

Only a few counts were recorded for this clone. A far larger clone is off by one base, so a read error is likely. This chain uses TRDV2 with TRDJ1; 8 bases are a match to TRDD3. CDR3 length: 13 amino acids. Germline V CDR1 and CDR2: GEAIGNYY, EKD. V lost 2 bases to trimming and J lost 2 bases; unmatched junction nucleotides: 0. CDR3 residues: CACDNWGTDKLIF. CDR3 DNA sequence: TGTGCCTGTGACAACTGGGGGACCGATAAACTCATCTTT.

In this sample, this clone turned up a few times. This chain links TRAV29/DV5 with TRDJ1; TRDD3 matches 8 bases. The ends lost 1 base at V and 0 bases at J; junction bases unmatched: 26. Germline V gives CDR1 NSMFDY, CDR2 ISSIKDK. The CDR3 consists of 22 residues. The DNA for the CDR3 is TGTGCAGCAAGCCCAGCAAGGGGTACTGGGGGTCCTCCTCAACCTTACACCGATAAACTCATCTTT. Translating gives CAASPARGTGGPPQPYTDKLIF.

The chain is built from TRDV1 and TRDJ1; 9 nucleotides align to TRDD3. This CDR3 has 18 residues. The J segment lost 5 bases and the V segment lost 3 bases, leaving 16 bases of the junction unmatched. The germline gives CDR1 TSWWSYY, CDR2 QGS. The CDR3: CALGDLNYWGTPVDKLIF. The DNA for the CDR3 is TGTGCTCTTGGGGATCTTAACTACTGGGGGACGCCTGTAGATAAACTCATCTTT.

Concerning this clone itself: A single base separates this from a much larger clone, so it may be a read error. At the DNA level, this CDR3 is encoded by other sequences in the same sample as well. The rearrangement joins TRDV2 to TRDJ4, with TRDD3 identical over 10 bases. Germline assignment: CDR1 GEAIGNYY and CDR2 EKD. CDR3 length: 21 amino acids. V lost 7 bases and J lost 3; bases outside the gene matches: 31. The CDR3 DNA reads TGTGCCTGGCCACTACGGACTAAGGGGGATACGCTGCTTAGAACGGTCCGACCCCTGATCTTT. This translates into CAWPLRTKGDTLLRTVRPLIF.

This clone is a singleton in its sample. A far more abundant clone sits one base away, making this likely a read error. The V and J genes are TRDV2 and TRDJ2, with D possibly being TRDD3 (5 bases). This CDR3 comprises 17 residues. Germline V gene data show CDR1 as GEAIGNYY and CDR2 as EKD. This CDR3 is CSCDGGDLCWMTAQLFF. The DNA of the CDR3 is TGTTCCTGTGACGGAGGGGACTTGTGTTGGATGACAGCACAACTCTTCTTT.

As for this clone: A read error is possible here, since a much larger clone lies one base away. Distinct nucleotide sequences in the sample also encode this CDR3. V gene TRDV2 combines with J gene TRDJ3, with 8 bases aligning to TRDD3. The CDR3 is 18 residues long. Germline V CDR1 and CDR2: GEAIGNYY, EKD. V lost 7 bases to trimming and J lost 0 bases; unmatched junction nucleotides: 10. For the CDR3, the DNA is TGTGCCTGCGACTCACTGGGGGTAAGCTCCTGGGACACCCGACAGATGTTTTTC. It specifies CACDSLGVSSWDTRQMFF.

The rearrangement links TRDV1 to TRDJ1, with a tentative D call TRDD3 (6 bases). CDR3 length: 21 amino acids. Germline CDR1 TSWWSYY, CDR2 QGS. Trimming shortened V by 0 bases and J by 0 bases, and 26 bases separated the two germline ends. CDR3 coding DNA: TGTGCTCTTGGGGAACTTGTGCGGGGGAAAGCGGCCAAACGGTACACCGATAAACTCATCTTT. Protein product: CALGELVRGKAAKRYTDKLIF.

This clone has only a few counts. The chain carries TRDV2 and TRDJ1; TRDD3 aligns across 11 bases. The length of the CDR3 is 24 residues. Germline V gene sequence: CDR1 GEAIGNYY, CDR2 EKD. V dropped 2 bases and J dropped 6; count of bases not matched to a gene: 34. The CDR3 reads CACDSGVMGDTPGMKGSRCNKLIF. CDR3 nucleotides: TGTGCCTGTGACAGCGGCGTGATGGGGGATACGCCAGGAATGAAAGGGTCACGCTGCAATAAACTCATCTTT.

The chain has TRDV2 and TRDJ3; 9 bases are a match to TRDD3. Germline loops: CDR1 GEAIGNYY, CDR2 EKD. Trimming took 0 bases from V and 0 from J; bases not matched to a gene: 5. This CDR3 has 19 residues. The DNA of the CDR3 is TGTGCCTGTGACACCTGGGGGATATGGGGCTCCTGGGACACCCGACAGATGTTTTTC. Translation: CACDTWGIWGSWDTRQMFF.